This T cell receptor (beta chain) comes out of a study of shared clonotypes between healthy human individuals. With 0 bases removed from V and 8 bases from J, the gap between germline ends came to 17 bases. The length of the CDR3 is 15 residues. CDR1 SGDLS and CDR2 YYNGEE come from the germline V gene. TCRdb keeps only in-frame clones here, not all; method: immunoSEQ multiplex PCR. The data show about half a million clones, 81% seen once. Adults of Caucasian background living in Nashville, Tennessee made up all donors. The TCR sequence derives from a woman between 40 and 50 years old in good health. Some clones in this sample may be carry-over from other donors' samples. Source material: PBMCs. This sequence joins TRBV9 and TRBJ1-2; tentatively, D is TRBD1 (5 bases). This chain's CDR3 is CASSVAGGALNGYTF. Written as DNA, the CDR3 is TGTGCCAGCAGCGTAGCAGGAGGGGCCCTTAACGGCTACACCTTC.